Listed below are T cell receptor beta chains from one sample, sequenced in a study of T cells after yellow fever vaccination. TCRdb re-analysed the 5' RACE reads in MiXCR, keeping a single row per CDR3 protein. The sample contains 200,000 to 300,000 distinct CDR3 sequences, more than 3.5% of which appear only once. Specimen: PBMCs, collected 15 days after the yellow fever booster vaccination. The receptors here all came from a man aged 18-30 years who received the YFV17D yellow fever vaccine. CDR3s include the opening cysteine and the closing phenylalanine or tryptophan. Each record gives: V gene, clone size, D gene, J gene, CDR3 protein, CDR3 DNA. A D gene is named only where the DNA matches it firmly. Rows give clone size only sometimes, using once, few, many, or a class for an expanded clone.

>TRBV3-1|many|.|TRBJ2-1
CASTLGAGEQFF
TGTGCCAGCACCCTCGGGGCAGGTGAGCAGTTCTTC
>TRBV10-3|many|TRBD2|TRBJ2-5
CAISPQTSGAKETQYF
TGTGCCATCAGTCCACAGACTAGCGGGGCCAAAGAGACCCAGTACTTC
>TRBV20-1|many|TRBD1|TRBJ1-5
CSARDISGGNNQPQHF
TGCAGTGCTAGAGATATTTCAGGGGGTAACAATCAGCCCCAGCATTTT
>TRBV7-2|.|TRBD2|TRBJ2-1
CASRTLVGGGEQFF
TGTGCCAGCAGAACCTTAGTGGGGGGGGGTGAGCAGTTCTTC
>TRBV18|many|TRBD1|TRBJ2-3
CASSRTGGAGTDTQYF
TGTGCCAGCTCACGGACAGGGGGCGCGGGGACAGATACGCAGTATTTT
>TRBV19|.|.|TRBJ1-1
CASTEIPRFVDAFF
TGTGCCAGTACCGAAATCCCCAGGTTCGTTGACGCTTTCTTT
>TRBV7-2|many|TRBD2|TRBJ2-5
CASSLSSSGGPYQETQYF
TGTGCCAGCAGCTTATCGTCTAGCGGGGGCCCGTACCAAGAGACCCAGTACTTC
>TRBV15|many|.|TRBJ1-4
CATSVREPATNEKLFF
TGTGCCACCAGCGTTAGGGAACCTGCAACTAATGAAAAACTGTTTTTT
>TRBV12-5|few|.|TRBJ1-3
CASGLTSDRGNTIYF
TGTGCTAGTGGTTTGACGTCGGACAGAGGAAACACCATATATTTT
>TRBV5-1|many|.|TRBJ2-2
CASSFGTPNTGELFF
TGCGCCAGCAGCTTCGGGACTCCTAACACCGGGGAGCTGTTTTTT
>TRBV7-2|.|.|TRBJ2-5
CASSSGWGQETQYF
TGTGCCAGCAGCTCTGGTTGGGGCCAAGAGACCCAGTACTTC
>TRBV28|many|TRBD2|TRBJ2-2
CASSHLRALAGDRPNTGELFF
TGTGCCAGCAGTCATTTAAGAGCGCTAGCGGGGGACCGCCCGAACACCGGGGAGCTGTTTTTT
>TRBV20-1|many|.|TRBJ2-3
CSAPGRGGTDTQYF
TGCAGTGCTCCCGGCCGGGGCGGCACAGATACGCAGTATTTT